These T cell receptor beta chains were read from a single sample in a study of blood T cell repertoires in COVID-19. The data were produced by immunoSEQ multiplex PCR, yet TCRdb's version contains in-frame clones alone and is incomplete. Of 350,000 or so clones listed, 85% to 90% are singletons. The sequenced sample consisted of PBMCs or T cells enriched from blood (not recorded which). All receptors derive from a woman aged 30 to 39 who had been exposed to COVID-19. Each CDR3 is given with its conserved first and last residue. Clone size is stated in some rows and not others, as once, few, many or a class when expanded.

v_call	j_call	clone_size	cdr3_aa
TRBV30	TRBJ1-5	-	CAWGSGLDQPQHF
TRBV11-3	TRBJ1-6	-	CASSFERRDSPLHF
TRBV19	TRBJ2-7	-	CASSPMGQVSYEQYF
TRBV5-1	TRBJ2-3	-	CASSLGSTSGSTDTQYF
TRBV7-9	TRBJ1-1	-	CATYGGAANTEAFF
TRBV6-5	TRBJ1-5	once	CASSYDPGGWGQPQHF
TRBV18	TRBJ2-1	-	CASSGEREGLEEQFF
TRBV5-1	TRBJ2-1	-	CASSLAWEAPPPYNEQFF
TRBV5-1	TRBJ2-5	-	CASSPGQGGARGTQYF
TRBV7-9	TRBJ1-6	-	CASSAPGQGGSYNSPLHF
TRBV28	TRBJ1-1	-	CASSYTGGGMTEAFF
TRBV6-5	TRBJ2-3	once	CASSLAGVTDTQYF
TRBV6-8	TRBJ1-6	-	CASQGENRGGCSPLHF
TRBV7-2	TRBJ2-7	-	CASSLEAGGTYEQYF
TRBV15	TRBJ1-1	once	CATSRHRGEAFF
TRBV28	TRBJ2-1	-	CASSFPTSTSGDYNEQFF
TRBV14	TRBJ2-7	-	CASSLVRYEQYF
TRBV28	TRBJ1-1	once	CASSLATLNTEAFF
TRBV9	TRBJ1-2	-	CASSESTTGSEIGGYTF
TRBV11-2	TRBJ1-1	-	CASSQRRLNTEAFF
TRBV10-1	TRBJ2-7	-	CASRNTSNYEQYF
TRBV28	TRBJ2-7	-	CASHPSTGGRYEQYF
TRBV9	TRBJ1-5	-	CASSVGGGQGQPQHF
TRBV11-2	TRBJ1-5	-	CASSLVGGSAQHF
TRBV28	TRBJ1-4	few	CASSPTNAPGTENEKLFF
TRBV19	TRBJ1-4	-	CASRRTGTTNEKLFF
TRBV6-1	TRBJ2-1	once	CASERERVEQFF
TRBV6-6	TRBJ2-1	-	CASSYLGSEQFF
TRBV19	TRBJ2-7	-	CASSIKWQGSYEQYF
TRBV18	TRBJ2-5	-	CASSPPPGRETQYF
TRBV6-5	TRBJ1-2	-	CASRTRGGSGYTF
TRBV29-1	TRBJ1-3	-	CSAPVGTEVRNTIYF